These 6 T cell receptor beta chains share one sample of origin, sequenced in a study of T cell responses to AZD1222 COVID-19 vaccine. Generated by immunoSEQ multiplex PCR, the TCRdb table keeps only in-frame clones and is missing some. Seen in this sample are around 140,000 clones; the ten most common clones hold about 2.2%. Sequences were obtained from peripheral blood. These TCRs come from an adult in good health.

In nucleotides, the CDR3 is TGCAGCGTTGTTCTAGCGGGGGATCATAGGGATGAGCAGTTCTTC. It specifies CSVVLAGDHRDEQFF. This chain links TRBV29-1 with TRBJ2-1, with 10 bases lining up with TRBD2. The V segment lost 4 bases and the J segment 8 bases; nucleotides outside the gene matches: 11. The germline CDR1 and CDR2 sequences are SQVTM and ANQGSEA. CDR3 length equals 15 residues.

This rearrangement joins TRBV6-5 to TRBJ1-1; 9 positions match TRBD1. CDR1 is MNHEY, CDR2 SVGAGI, per germline. CDR3 length: 13 residues. Germline trimming cut 6 bases from V and 5 bases from J; bases unmatched to any gene: 4. CDR3 sequence: CASRLDRGTEAFF. In nucleotides, the CDR3 is TGTGCCAGCAGACTAGACAGGGGGACTGAAGCTTTCTTT.

The rearrangement joins TRBV6-2 or TRBV6-3 to TRBJ1-1; no clear D gene. Trimming stripped 2 bases from V and 3 bases from J, with 10 bases between. From germline, CDR1 is MNHEY and CDR2 SVGEGT. The CDR3 totals 14 residues. This chain's CDR3 is CASSYMPRDTEAFF. The CDR3 nucleotides read TGTGCCAGCAGTTACATGCCGCGGGACACTGAAGCTTTCTTT.

This chain connects TRBV6-5 to TRBJ1-6, with D uncertain. The CDR3 contains 13 residues. Germline CDR1 and CDR2: MNHEY and SVGAGI. The V end was cut by 2 bases, the J end by 9 bases, with 8 bases between. The CDR3 DNA reads as TGTGCCAGCAGTTACGAGGGTAGTTCACCCCTCCACTTT. Its translation is CASSYEGSSPLHF.

The rearrangement joins TRBV6-1 to TRBJ1-5; D unresolved. Germline V gives CDR1 MNHNS, CDR2 SASEGT. This CDR3 is 16 amino acids long. The V end lost 2 bases, the J end lost 0 bases, and 11 bases lay between the germline ends. CDR3 coding DNA: TGTGCCAGCAGTGAAATCGACAAATATAGCAATCAGCCCCAGCATTTT. Amino acid sequence: CASSEIDKYSNQPQHF.

V gene TRBV28 combines with J gene TRBJ1-5; 9 nucleotides line up with TRBD1. Trimming took 3 bases from V and 5 from J; bases not matched to a gene: 8. CDR1 is MDHEN and CDR2 is SYDVKM in the germline V gene. The CDR3 runs 16 residues. This CDR3 is CASSLLTGGKDQPQHF. DNA for the CDR3: TGTGCCAGCAGTTTGTTGACAGGGGGTAAGGATCAGCCCCAGCATTTT.